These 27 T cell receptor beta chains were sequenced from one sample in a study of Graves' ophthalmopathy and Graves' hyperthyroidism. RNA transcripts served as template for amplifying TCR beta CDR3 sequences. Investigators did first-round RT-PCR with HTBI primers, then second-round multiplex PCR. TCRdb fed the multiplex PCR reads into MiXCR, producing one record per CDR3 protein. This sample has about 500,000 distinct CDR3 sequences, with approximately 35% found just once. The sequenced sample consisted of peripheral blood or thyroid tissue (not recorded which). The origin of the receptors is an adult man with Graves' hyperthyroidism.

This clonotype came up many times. The DNA for the CDR3 is TGTGCCAGCAGCTTACGGGGGGACTCCGGGACTAGCGGGATTCAAGAGACCCAGTACTTC. This translates into CASSLRGDSGTSGIQETQYF. The chain uses TRBV7-2 and TRBJ2-5; TRBD2 aligns across 13 bases. The V and J ends lost 2 bases and 2 bases, in that order; junction bases with no gene match: 14. This CDR3 region has 20 residues. Germline values: CDR1 SGHTA, CDR2 FQGNSA.

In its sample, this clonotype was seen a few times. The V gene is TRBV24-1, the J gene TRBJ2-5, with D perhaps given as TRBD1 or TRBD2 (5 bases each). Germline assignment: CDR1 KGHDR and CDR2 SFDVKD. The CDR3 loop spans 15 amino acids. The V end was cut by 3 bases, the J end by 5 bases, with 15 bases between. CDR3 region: CATSDPRGSEETQYF. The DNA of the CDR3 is TGTGCCACCAGTGATCCTCGGGGCAGTGAGGAGACCCAGTACTTC.

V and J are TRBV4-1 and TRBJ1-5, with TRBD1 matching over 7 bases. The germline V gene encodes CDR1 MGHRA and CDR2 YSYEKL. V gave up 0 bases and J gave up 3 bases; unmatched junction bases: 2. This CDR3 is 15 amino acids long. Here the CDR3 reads CASSQETGLNQPQHF. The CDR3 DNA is TGCGCCAGCAGCCAAGAGACAGGGCTCAATCAGCCCCAGCATTTT.

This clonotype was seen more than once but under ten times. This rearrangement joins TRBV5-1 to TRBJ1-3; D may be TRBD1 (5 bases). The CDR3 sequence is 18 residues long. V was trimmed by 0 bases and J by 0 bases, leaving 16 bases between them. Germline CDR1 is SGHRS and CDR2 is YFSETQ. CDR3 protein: CASSLVSGQVSSGNTIYF. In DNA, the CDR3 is TGCGCCAGCAGCTTGGTGTCGGGGCAGGTGAGCTCTGGAAACACCATATATTTT.

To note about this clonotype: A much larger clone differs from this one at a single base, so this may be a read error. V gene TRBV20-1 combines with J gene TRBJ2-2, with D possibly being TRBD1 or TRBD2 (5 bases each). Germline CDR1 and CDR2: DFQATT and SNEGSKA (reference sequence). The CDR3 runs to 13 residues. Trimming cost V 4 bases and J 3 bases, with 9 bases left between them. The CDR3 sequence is CSAIRGYTGELFF. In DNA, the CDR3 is TGCAGTGCTATACGGGGCTACACCGGGGAGCTGTTTTTT.

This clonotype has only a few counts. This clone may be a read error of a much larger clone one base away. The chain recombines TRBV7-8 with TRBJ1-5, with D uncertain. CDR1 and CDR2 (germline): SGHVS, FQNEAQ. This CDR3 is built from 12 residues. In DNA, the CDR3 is TGTGCCGGCAGCCCCGCGAATCAGCCCCAGCATTTT. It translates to CAGSPANQPQHF.

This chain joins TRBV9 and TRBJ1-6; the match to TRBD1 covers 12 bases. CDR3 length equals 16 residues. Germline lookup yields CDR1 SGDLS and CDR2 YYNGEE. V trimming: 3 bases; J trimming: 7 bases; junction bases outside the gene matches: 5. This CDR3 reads CASSAAGTGGNSPLHF. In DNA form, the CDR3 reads TGTGCCAGCAGCGCAGCGGGGACAGGGGGCAATTCACCCCTCCACTTT.

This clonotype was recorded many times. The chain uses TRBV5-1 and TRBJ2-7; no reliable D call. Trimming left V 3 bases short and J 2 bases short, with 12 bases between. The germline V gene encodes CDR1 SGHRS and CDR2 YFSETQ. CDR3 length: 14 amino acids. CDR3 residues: CASSSDTFPYEQYF. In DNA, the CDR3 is TGCGCCAGCAGCTCTGACACCTTTCCCTACGAGCAGTACTTC.

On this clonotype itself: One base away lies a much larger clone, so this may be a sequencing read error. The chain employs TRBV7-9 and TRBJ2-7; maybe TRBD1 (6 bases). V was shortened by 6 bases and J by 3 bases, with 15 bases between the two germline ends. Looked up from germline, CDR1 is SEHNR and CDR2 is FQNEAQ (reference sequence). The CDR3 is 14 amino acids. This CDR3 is CASRLNQGIYEQYF. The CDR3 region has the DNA TGTGCCAGCAGACTAAATCAGGGGATCTACGAGCAGTACTTC.

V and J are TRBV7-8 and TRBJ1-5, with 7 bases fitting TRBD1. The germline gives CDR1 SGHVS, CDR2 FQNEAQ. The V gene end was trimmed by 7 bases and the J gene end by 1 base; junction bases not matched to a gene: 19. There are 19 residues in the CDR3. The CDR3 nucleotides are TGTGCCAGCACCAGACGGAGGGGGCATGGTGGTAGAAGCAATCAGCCCCAGCATTTT. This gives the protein CASTRRRGHGGRSNQPQHF. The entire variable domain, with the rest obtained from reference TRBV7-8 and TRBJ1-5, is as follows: GAGVSQSPRYKVAKRGQDVALRCDPISGHVSLFWYQQALGQGPEFLTYFQNEAQLDKSGLPSDRFFAERPEGSVSTLKIQRTQQEDSAVYLCASTRRRGHGGRSNQPQHFGDGTRLSIL.

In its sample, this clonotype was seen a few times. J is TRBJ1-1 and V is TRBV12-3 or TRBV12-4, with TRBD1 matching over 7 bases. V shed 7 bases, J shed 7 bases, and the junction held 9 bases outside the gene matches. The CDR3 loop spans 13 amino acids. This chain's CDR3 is CASNTAGQFEAFF. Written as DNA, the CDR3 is TGTGCCAGCAATACCGCGGGACAGTTTGAAGCTTTCTTT.

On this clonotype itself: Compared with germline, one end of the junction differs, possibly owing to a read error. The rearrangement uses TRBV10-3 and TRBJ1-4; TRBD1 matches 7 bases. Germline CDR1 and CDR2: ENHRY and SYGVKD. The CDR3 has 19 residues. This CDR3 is CASSNDRASLGAKNEKLFF. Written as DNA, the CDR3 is TGTGCCAGCAGTAACGACAGGGCTTCTCTGGGAGCGAAGAATGAAAAACTGTTTTTT.

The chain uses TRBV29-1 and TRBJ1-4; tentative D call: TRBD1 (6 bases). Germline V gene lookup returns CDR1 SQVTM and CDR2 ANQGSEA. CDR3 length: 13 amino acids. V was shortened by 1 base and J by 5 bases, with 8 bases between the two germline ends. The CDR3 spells CSVEGTANEKLFF. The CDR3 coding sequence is TGCAGCGTTGAAGGGACAGCGAATGAAAAACTGTTTTTT.

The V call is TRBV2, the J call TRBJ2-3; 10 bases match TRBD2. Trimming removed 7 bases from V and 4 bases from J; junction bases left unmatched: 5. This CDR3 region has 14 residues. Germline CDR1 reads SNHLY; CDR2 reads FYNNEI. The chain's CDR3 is CASTVGLAADTQYF. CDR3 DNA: TGTGCCAGCACCGTCGGACTAGCGGCAGATACGCAGTATTTT. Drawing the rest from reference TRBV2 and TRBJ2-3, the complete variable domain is EPEVTQTPSHQVTQMGQEVILRCVPISNHLYFYWYRQILGQKVEFLVSFYNNEISEKSEIFDDQFSVERPDGSNFTLKIRSTKLEDSAMYFCASTVGLAADTQYFGPGTRLTVL.

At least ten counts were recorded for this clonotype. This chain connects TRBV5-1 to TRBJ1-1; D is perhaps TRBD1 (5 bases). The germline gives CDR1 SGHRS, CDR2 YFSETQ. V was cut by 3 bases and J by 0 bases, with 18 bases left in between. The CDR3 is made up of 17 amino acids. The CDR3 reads CASSSAGTGHLNTEAFF. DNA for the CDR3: TGCGCCAGCAGCTCGGCCGGGACGGGTCATCTGAACACTGAAGCTTTCTTT.

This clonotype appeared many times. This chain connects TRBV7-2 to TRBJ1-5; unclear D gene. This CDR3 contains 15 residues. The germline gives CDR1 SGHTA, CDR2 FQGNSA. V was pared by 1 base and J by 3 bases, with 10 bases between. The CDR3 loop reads CASSLDGDNNQPQHF. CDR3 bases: TGTGCCAGCAGCTTAGATGGTGATAACAATCAGCCCCAGCATTTT.

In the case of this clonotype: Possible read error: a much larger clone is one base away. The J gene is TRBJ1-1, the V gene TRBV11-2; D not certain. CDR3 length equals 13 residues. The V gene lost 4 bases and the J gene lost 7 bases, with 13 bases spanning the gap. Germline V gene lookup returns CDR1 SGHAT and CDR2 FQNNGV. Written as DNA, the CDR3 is TGTGCCAGCAGCTCCCAAGTTTCGCATGAAGCTTTCTTT. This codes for CASSSQVSHEAFF.

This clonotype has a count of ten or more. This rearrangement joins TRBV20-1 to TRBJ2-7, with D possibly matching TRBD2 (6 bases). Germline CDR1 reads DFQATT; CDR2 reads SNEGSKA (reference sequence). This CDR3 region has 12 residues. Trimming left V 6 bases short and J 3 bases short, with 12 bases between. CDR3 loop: CSAHSGDYEQYF. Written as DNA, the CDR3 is TGCAGTGCCCACTCGGGAGACTACGAGCAGTACTTC.

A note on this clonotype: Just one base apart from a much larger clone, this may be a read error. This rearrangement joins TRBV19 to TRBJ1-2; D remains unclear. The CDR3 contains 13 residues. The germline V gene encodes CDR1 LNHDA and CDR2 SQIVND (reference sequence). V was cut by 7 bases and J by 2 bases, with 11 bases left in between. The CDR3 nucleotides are TGTGCCAGTACCTTCGGTCCCAACTATGGCTACACCTTC. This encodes CASTFGPNYGYTF.

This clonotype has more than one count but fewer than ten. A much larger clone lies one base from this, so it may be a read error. CDR3 sequence (DNA): TGTGCCAGCAGCGTAGGACACGAGAACGCTGAAGCTTTCTTT. Translation: CASSVGHENAEAFF. This rearrangement joins TRBV9 to TRBJ1-1; D remains unclear. The CDR3 totals 14 residues. CDR1 and CDR2 from the germline V gene are SGDLS and YYNGEE.

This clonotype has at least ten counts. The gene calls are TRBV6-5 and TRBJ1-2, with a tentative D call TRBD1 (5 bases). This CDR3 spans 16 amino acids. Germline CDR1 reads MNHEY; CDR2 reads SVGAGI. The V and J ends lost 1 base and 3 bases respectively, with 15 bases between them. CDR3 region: CASSYLPGRMYYGYTF. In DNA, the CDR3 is TGTGCCAGCAGTTACTTACCAGGGCGTATGTACTATGGCTACACCTTC.

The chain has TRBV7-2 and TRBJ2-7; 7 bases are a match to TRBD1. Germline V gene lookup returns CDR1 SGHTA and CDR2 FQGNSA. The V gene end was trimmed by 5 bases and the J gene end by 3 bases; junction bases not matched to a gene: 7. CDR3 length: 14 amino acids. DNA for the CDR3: TGTGCCAGCAGCCTCAGGGGGATGAACTACGAGCAGTACTTC. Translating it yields CASSLRGMNYEQYF.

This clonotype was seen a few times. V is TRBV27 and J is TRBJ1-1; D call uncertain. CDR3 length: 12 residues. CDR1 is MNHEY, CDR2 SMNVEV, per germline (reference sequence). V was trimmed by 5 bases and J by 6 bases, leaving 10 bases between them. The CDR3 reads CASSGLGSEAFF. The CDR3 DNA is TGTGCCAGCAGTGGTCTCGGGTCTGAAGCTTTCTTT.

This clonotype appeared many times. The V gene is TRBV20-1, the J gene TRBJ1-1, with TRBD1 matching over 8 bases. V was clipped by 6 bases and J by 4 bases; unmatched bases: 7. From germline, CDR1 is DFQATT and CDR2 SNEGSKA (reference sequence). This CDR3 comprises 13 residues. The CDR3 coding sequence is TGCAGTGCGCGTACAGGGGGAGTCACTGAAGCTTTCTTT. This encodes CSARTGGVTEAFF.

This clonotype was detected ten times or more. The CDR3 DNA sequence: TGTGCCATCAGTGAGGGTACGGGGAAGACCTACGAGCAGTACTTC. Protein product: CAISEGTGKTYEQYF. This chain uses TRBV10-3 with TRBJ2-7; D perhaps matches TRBD2 (5 bases). The germline V and J ends were trimmed by 2 bases and 2 bases, with 13 bases remaining between them. The CDR3 runs 15 residues. The V gene's germline CDR1 is ENHRY and CDR2 SYGVKD.

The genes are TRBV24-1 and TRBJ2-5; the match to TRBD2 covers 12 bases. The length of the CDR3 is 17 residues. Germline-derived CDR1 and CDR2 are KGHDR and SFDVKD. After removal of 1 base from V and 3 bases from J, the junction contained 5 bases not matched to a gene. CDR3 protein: CATSDFGGLAGEETQYF. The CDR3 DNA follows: TGTGCCACCAGTGATTTCGGGGGACTAGCGGGCGAAGAGACCCAGTACTTC.

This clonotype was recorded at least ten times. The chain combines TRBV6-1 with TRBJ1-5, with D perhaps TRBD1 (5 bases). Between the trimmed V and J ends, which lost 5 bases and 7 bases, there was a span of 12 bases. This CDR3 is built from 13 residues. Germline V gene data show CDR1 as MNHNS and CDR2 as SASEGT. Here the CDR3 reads CASSRLGEQPQHF. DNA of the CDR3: TGTGCCAGCAGTCGCTTGGGGGAGCAGCCCCAGCATTTT.